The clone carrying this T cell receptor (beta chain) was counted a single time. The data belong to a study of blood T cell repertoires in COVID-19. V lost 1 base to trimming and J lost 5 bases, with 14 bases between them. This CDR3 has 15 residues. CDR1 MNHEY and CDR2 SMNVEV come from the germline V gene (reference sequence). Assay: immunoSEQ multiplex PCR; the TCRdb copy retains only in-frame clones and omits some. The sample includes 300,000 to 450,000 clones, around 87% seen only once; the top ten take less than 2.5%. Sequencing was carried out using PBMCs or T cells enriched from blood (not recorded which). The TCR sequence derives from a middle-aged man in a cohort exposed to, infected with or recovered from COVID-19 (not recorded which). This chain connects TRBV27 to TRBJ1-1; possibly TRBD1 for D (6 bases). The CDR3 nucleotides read TGTGCCAGCAGTTTATTCCAGGGGCGAGAGACTGAAGCTTTCTTT. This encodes CASSLFQGRETEAFF.